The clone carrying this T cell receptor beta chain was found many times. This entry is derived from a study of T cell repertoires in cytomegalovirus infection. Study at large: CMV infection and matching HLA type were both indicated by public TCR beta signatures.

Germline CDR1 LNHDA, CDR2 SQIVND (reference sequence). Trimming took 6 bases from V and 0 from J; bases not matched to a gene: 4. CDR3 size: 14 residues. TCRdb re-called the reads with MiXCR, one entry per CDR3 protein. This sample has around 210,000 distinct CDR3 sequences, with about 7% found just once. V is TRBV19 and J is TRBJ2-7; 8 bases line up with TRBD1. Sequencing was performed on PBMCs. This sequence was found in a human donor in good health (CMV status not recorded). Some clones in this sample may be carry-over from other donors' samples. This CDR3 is CASRGTGSSYEQYF. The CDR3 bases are TGTGCCAGTAGAGGGACAGGAAGCTCCTACGAGCAGTACTTC.